This paragraph covers one T cell receptor beta chain sequence. This entry is derived from a study of blood T cell repertoires in COVID-19. Study as a whole: COVID-19 samples, acute and convalescent, were from the United States, Italy and Spain. The analysed material was cDNA or gDNA that came from T cells, B-cell-depleted T cells, or PBMCs.

Per the study methods: Scientists estimated how many nucleated cells there were by amplifying reference gene primers. Measured with immunoSEQ multiplex PCR; TCRdb has only the in-frame clones, and not every one. Clone size and the V and J calls come from that table; the DNA yielded D and trimming. The sample holds 230,000 or so clones, roughly 84% seen once. This receptor was obtained from a man aged 40-55 years with active or convalescent COVID-19. The sample taken for sequencing was peripheral blood.

CDR3 sequence: CASSLEGAPKNIQYF. The CDR3, as DNA: TGTGCCAGCAGCTTGGAGGGGGCGCCCAAAAACATTCAGTACTTC. The genes are TRBV5-4 and TRBJ2-4; 7 bases match TRBD1. The V segment lost 0 bases and the J segment 2 bases; nucleotides outside the gene matches: 2. CDR1 is SGHNT, CDR2 YYREEE, per germline (reference sequence). This CDR3 is 15 amino acids long.